Shown below are 18 T cell receptor beta chains from a single sample sequenced in a study of cytomegalovirus exposure and HLA in healthy donors. The PCR used 60 Vbeta and 13 Jbeta primers. Libraries were prepared by immunoSEQ multiplex PCR; TCRdb keeps only in-frame clonotypes and omits some of them. This repertoire shows 110,000 or so clones, roughly 71% found once; its top ten account for about 8.5%. The sample taken for sequencing was PBMCs. These receptors all come from a man between 18 and 35 years old in good health and CMV-seropositive.

V and J are TRBV13 and TRBJ2-7; D might be TRBD2 (6 bases). Per germline, CDR1 PRHDT and CDR2 FYEKMQ (reference sequence). V shed 5 bases and J shed 2 bases, with 13 bases lying between them. This CDR3 comprises 14 residues. The CDR3 coding sequence is TGTGCCAGCAGCACCCGGGAGAAGACCTACGAGCAGTACGTC. Translating it yields CASSTREKTYEQYV.

This sequence joins TRBV11-2 and TRBJ2-1; the D is unclear. V gave up 7 bases and J gave up 4 bases, with 8 bases separating them. CDR3 size: 12 residues. Germline V gene lookup returns CDR1 SGHAT and CDR2 FQNNGV. CDR3 DNA: TGTGCCAGCATGTCGGAGTACAATGAGCAGTTCTTC. It encodes CASMSEYNEQFF.

The rearrangement uses TRBV5-6 and TRBJ1-5; TRBD1 matches at 7 bases. Germline-derived CDR1 and CDR2 are SGHDT and YYEEEE. Unmatched junction bases numbered 2, after V lost 0 bases and J lost 11 bases. CDR3 length: 12 amino acids. The DNA for the CDR3 is TGTGCCAGCAGCTTGGGAGGGACAGCCCAGCATTTT. Translated, it gives CASSLGGTAQHF.

The chain is built from TRBV6-5 and TRBJ1-2; D is perhaps TRBD1 (6 bases). V dropped 6 bases and J dropped 8 bases, with 13 bases sitting between them. Germline CDR1 reads MNHEY; CDR2 reads SVGAGI. The CDR3 is made up of 12 amino acids. The CDR3 region has the DNA TGTGCCAGCAGCGCTGGGACAAACGGCTACACCTTC. This codes for CASSAGTNGYTF.

The chain employs TRBV30 and TRBJ2-2; D might be TRBD1 (5 bases). Germline assignment: CDR1 GTSNPN and CDR2 SVGIG (reference sequence). The V gene lost 3 bases and the J gene lost 5 bases, with 13 bases spanning the gap. The CDR3 sequence is 14 residues long. The CDR3 loop is CAWRVAGSTGELFF. The CDR3 DNA reads as TGTGCCTGGAGGGTCGCAGGGTCTACCGGGGAGCTGTTTTTT.

This clone was counted a single time. CDR3 residues: CASSSLAVFSSGLTDTQYF. The CDR3 bases are TGTGCCAGCAGCTCCCTAGCGGTTTTTTCTAGCGGGCTCACAGATACGCAGTATTTT. J is TRBJ2-3 and V is TRBV11-2; TRBD2 matches at 8 bases. The germline CDR1 and CDR2 sequences are SGHAT and FQNNGV. With V trimmed by 4 bases and J by 2 bases, 17 bases remained unmatched. The CDR3 is made up of 19 amino acids.

This clone turned up a few times. The chain couples TRBV7-9 to TRBJ1-1, with TRBD1 identical over 8 bases. The junction had 5 bases not matched to a gene; V was cut back by 5 bases and J by 3 bases. The CDR3 length is 14 residues. CDR1 and CDR2 (germline): SEHNR, FQNEAQ (reference sequence). The CDR3: CASSTTGGYTEAFF. The CDR3 DNA is TGTGCCAGCAGCACAACAGGGGGATACACTGAAGCTTTCTTT.

This clone showed up just a few times. The chain is built from TRBV6-4 and TRBJ2-3; TRBD2 agrees at 7 bases. The CDR3 extends over 14 amino acids. The junction had 1 base not matched to a gene; V was cut back by 3 bases and J by 1 base. In germline, CDR1 is MRHNA, CDR2 SNTAGT. The CDR3 bases are TGTGCCAGCAGTGAGCTAGCGGGCACAGATACGCAGTATTTT. It specifies CASSELAGTDTQYF.

The chain joins TRBV18 to TRBJ1-3; TRBD1 aligns across 8 bases. Unmatched junction bases numbered 9, after V lost 6 bases and J lost 2 bases. CDR3 length equals 16 residues. Germline V lookup: CDR1 KGHSH, CDR2 LQKENI. The CDR3 sequence is CASSRGQVAAGNTIYF. The CDR3, as DNA: TGTGCCAGCTCGCGGGGACAGGTTGCCGCTGGAAACACCATATATTTT. The whole variable domain, filled in from reference TRBV18 and TRBJ1-3, reads NAGVMQNPRHLVRRRGQEARLRCSPMKGHSHVYWYRQLPEEGLKFMVYLQKENIIDESGMPKERFSAEFPKEGPSILRIQQVVRGDSAAYFCASSRGQVAAGNTIYFGEGSWLTVV.

V is TRBV6-1 and J is TRBJ1-4; 8 bases align to TRBD1. CDR3 length: 16 amino acids. Germline V gene data show CDR1 as MNHNS and CDR2 as SASEGT. V lost 4 bases, J lost 8 bases, and 12 bases stayed unmatched. CDR3 in DNA: TGTGCCAGCAGTGGAGCTATCGGACAGGGCGCGGAAAAACTGTTTTTT. This sequence encodes CASSGAIGQGAEKLFF.

This sequence joins TRBV18 and TRBJ1-1; D might be TRBD1 (6 bases). The CDR3 contains 14 residues. Between the trimmed V and J ends, which lost 1 base and 4 bases, there was a span of 10 bases. Germline lookup yields CDR1 KGHSH and CDR2 LQKENI. The CDR3 sequence is CASSPRGRGTEAFF. CDR3 DNA sequence: TGTGCCAGCTCACCACGGGGGCGAGGCACTGAAGCTTTCTTT.

In nucleotides, the CDR3 is TGTGCCAGCACCAGGGGGTTGGGCACTGAAGCTTTCTTT. Translating gives CASTRGLGTEAFF. The chain joins TRBV6-5 to TRBJ1-1; 7 bases match TRBD1. The ends lost 7 bases at V and 4 bases at J; junction bases unmatched: 6. Germline lookup yields CDR1 MNHEY and CDR2 SVGAGI. The CDR3 covers 13 residues.

The gene calls are TRBV27 and TRBJ2-5; possible D gene TRBD1, 6 bases. The germline V gene has CDR1 MNHEY and CDR2 SMNVEV (reference sequence). With 4 bases removed from V and 1 base from J, the gap between germline ends came to 19 bases. The CDR3 spans 17 residues. CDR3 nucleotides: TGTGCCAGCAGTTCTTTCTGTCAGGGGCCGTTCCAAGAGACCCAGTACTTC. Protein: CASSSFCQGPFQETQYF.

The chain carries TRBV19 and TRBJ1-5; D ambiguous. The CDR3 length is 14 residues. Germline V gene lookup returns CDR1 LNHDA and CDR2 SQIVND (reference sequence). The V and J ends lost 6 bases and 11 bases respectively, with 20 bases between them. The CDR3 bases are TGTGCCAGTAGCCCGGACGGGGAATCAGCGACCCAGCATTTT. This translates into CASSPDGESATQHF.

V gene TRBV6-1 combines with J gene TRBJ2-7; 7 bases line up with TRBD1. CDR1 is MNHNS and CDR2 is SASEGT in the germline V gene. The ends lost 1 base at V and 4 bases at J; junction bases unmatched: 7. The CDR3 sequence is 15 residues long. The CDR3, as DNA: TGTGCCAGCAGTGAAGGGACAGGTTCCTCATACGAGCAGTACTTC. It is translated as CASSEGTGSSYEQYF.

This clone was recorded once. CDR3 loop: CASSLDRPLAGGQETQYF. The CDR3 DNA reads TGTGCCAGCAGCTTAGACCGCCCTCTAGCGGGGGGACAAGAGACCCAGTACTTC. The chain couples TRBV7-9 to TRBJ2-5; 11 nucleotides align to TRBD2. The CDR3 spans 18 residues. The germline CDR1 and CDR2 sequences are SEHNR and FQNEAQ (reference sequence). J gave up 2 bases and V 1 base, and 9 bases lay outside the gene matches.

This chain uses TRBV6-5 with TRBJ1-2, with TRBD1 matching 7 bases. This CDR3 region has 12 residues. J gave up 7 bases and V 6 bases, and 5 bases lay outside the gene matches. Per germline, CDR1 MNHEY and CDR2 SVGAGI. The CDR3 spells CASRDDRVGYTF. Here the CDR3 DNA reads TGTGCCAGCAGGGACGACAGGGTTGGCTACACCTTC.

This clone was detected only a few times. This chain connects TRBV11-3 to TRBJ2-3; D is possibly TRBD1 (5 bases). The CDR3 sequence is 17 residues long. V lost 1 base and J lost 0, with 14 bases in between. Germline assignment: CDR1 SGHNT and CDR2 YENEEA. The CDR3 DNA is TGTGCCAGCAGCTTAGGGGGCCACCCCGGGAGCACAGATACGCAGTATTTT. It yields the protein CASSLGGHPGSTDTQYF. Full variable domain (rest looked up from reference TRBV11-3 and TRBJ2-3): EAGVVQSPRYKIIEKKQPVAFWCNPISGHNTLYWYLQNLGQGPELLIRYENEEAVDDSQLPKDRFSAERLKGVDSTLKIQPAELGDSAVYLCASSLGGHPGSTDTQYFGPGTRLTVL.